One and the same sample provided the 9 T cell receptor beta chains below, sequenced in a study of cytomegalovirus exposure and HLA in healthy donors. The PCR ran on 60 Vbeta and 13 Jbeta primers. Sequencing was performed with immunoSEQ multiplex PCR; in TCRdb, only in-frame clones are kept and a portion is missing. The data hold about 120,000 clones, with about four fifths observed a single time. Sequencing input: PBMCs. The source of these receptors is a woman aged 18-29 years in good health and CMV-seronegative.

Concerning this clone: One junction end does not reproduce the germline sequence, and a read error may be involved. The chain carries TRBV29-1 and TRBJ2-7; the match to TRBD2 covers 16 bases. The CDR3 is made up of 13 amino acids. Germline V gives CDR1 SQVTM, CDR2 ANQGSEA. The DNA for the CDR3 is TGCAGCGTCGAAGGGACTAGCGGGAGGGCGGAGTACTTC. Its translation is CSVEGTSGRAEYF.

The CDR3 coding sequence is TGCGCCAGCAGCCATGGCCTTAGCGGGAGAAGCTACAATGAGCAGTTCTTC. Its translation is CASSHGLSGRSYNEQFF. This chain connects TRBV4-1 to TRBJ2-1; 9 nucleotides agree with TRBD2. This CDR3 has 17 residues. V lost 3 bases and J lost 3; bases outside the gene matches: 9. CDR1 and CDR2 (germline): MGHRA, YSYEKL.

The CDR3 loop is CASGLVVWEGAFSSYEQYV. In nucleotides, the CDR3 is TGTGCTAGTGGTTTGGTTGTGTGGGAAGGGGCCTTCAGCTCCTACGAGCAGTACGTC. The V gene is TRBV12-5, the J gene TRBJ2-7; D perhaps matches TRBD1 (5 bases). Trimming took 0 bases from V and 0 from J, leaving 21 bases between them. Looked up from germline, CDR1 is LGHNT and CDR2 is FRNRAP. CDR3 length: 19 amino acids.

The chain uses TRBV5-1 and TRBJ1-1; 10 positions match TRBD1. The CDR3 is 14 amino acids. Germline lookup yields CDR1 SGHRS and CDR2 YFSETQ. The ends lost 4 bases at V and 3 bases at J; junction bases unmatched: 3. The CDR3 nucleotides are TGCGCCAGCAGCGGGGGACAGGGGTACACTGAAGCTTTCTTT. Protein product: CASSGGQGYTEAFF.

This clone showed up just a few times. This chain connects TRBV5-5 to TRBJ1-2; D unresolved. This CDR3 is 14 amino acids long. CDR1 and CDR2 from the germline V gene are SGHKS and YYEKEE (reference sequence). V lost 0 bases to trimming and J lost 3 bases, with 9 bases between them. CDR3 sequence reads: CASSLGETDYGYTF. The CDR3 DNA reads TGTGCCAGCAGCTTGGGCGAGACTGACTATGGCTACACCTTC.

This sequence joins TRBV5-1 and TRBJ1-5; unclear D gene. CDR3 size: 13 residues. The V end was cut by 0 bases, the J end by 5 bases, with 6 bases between. The germline V gene encodes CDR1 SGHRS and CDR2 YFSETQ. The CDR3 protein is CASSLDPYQPQHF. In DNA, the CDR3 is TGCGCCAGCAGCTTGGATCCTTATCAGCCCCAGCATTTT.

The gene calls are TRBV19 and TRBJ1-6, with 9 bases matching TRBD1. The CDR3 spans 13 residues. The ends lost 8 bases at V and 8 bases at J; junction bases unmatched: 4. Germline CDR1 and CDR2: LNHDA and SQIVND (reference sequence). The chain's CDR3 is CASAGQGHSPLHF. The CDR3 DNA is TGTGCCAGTGCGGGACAGGGCCATTCACCCCTCCACTTT.

V gene TRBV30 combines with J gene TRBJ2-1; TRBD2 aligns across 7 bases. The CDR3 is 14 amino acids. Germline CDR1 is GTSNPN and CDR2 is SVGIG (reference sequence). This CDR3 reads CASARGGPYNEQFF. The CDR3 DNA reads TGTGCATCCGCTAGGGGAGGGCCCTACAATGAGCAGTTCTTC.

This clone appeared once. This chain uses TRBV7-9 with TRBJ2-1, with 7 bases fitting TRBD1. The CDR3 consists of 12 residues. The germline V gene encodes CDR1 SEHNR and CDR2 FQNEAQ (reference sequence). With V trimmed by 5 bases and J by 9 bases, 4 bases remained unmatched. CDR3 DNA: TGTGCCAGCAGCCTGACAGGGACTGAGCAGTTCTTC. Translated: CASSLTGTEQFF.